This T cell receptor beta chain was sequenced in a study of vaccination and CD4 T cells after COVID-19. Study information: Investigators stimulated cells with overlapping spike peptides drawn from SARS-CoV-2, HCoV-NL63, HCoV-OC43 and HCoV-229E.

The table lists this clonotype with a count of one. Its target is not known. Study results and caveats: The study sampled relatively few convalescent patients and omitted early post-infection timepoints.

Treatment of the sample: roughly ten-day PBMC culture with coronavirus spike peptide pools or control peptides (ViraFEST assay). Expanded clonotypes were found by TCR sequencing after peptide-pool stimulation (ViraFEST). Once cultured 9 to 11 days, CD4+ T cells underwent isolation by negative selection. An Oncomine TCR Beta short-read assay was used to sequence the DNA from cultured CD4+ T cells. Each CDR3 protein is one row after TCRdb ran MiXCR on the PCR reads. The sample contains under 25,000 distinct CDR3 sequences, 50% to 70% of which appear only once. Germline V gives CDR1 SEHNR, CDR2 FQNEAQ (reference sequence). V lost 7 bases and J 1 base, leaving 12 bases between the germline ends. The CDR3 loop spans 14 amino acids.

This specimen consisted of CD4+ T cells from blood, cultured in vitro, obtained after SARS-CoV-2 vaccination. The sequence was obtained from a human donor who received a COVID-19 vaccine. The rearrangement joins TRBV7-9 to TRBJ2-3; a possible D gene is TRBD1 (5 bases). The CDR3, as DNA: TGTGCCAGCACCTCAGGGATGGGCACAGATACGCAGTATTTT. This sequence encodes CASTSGMGTDTQYF.